Listed below are T cell receptor beta chains from one sample, sequenced in a study of Ad26.COV2.S vaccination and SARS-CoV-2 variants. Some clones are missing from TCRdb's copy, which holds only in-frame ones; the method was immunoSEQ multiplex PCR. Of 380,000 or so clones in the sample, about four fifths were seen once. The material was peripheral blood, obtained in a trial of Ad26.COV2.S vaccine versus placebo. The receptors originated from a person between 18 and 60 years old who received the Ad26.COV2.S COVID-19 vaccine or a placebo. The CDR3 runs from the conserved cysteine through the conserved F or W. A D gene is named only where the DNA matches it firmly. The listing skips clone size in some rows; elsewhere it reads once, few, many or a size class.

v_gene	abundance	j_gene	d_gene	CDR3nt	CDR3aa
TRBV6-6	few	TRBJ2-7	-	TGTGCCAGCAGTGCGCGGGACGAGCAGTACTTC	CASSARDEQYF
TRBV6-5	-	TRBJ1-6	-	TGTGCCAGCACCAGCCGGGGCGATAATTCACCCCTCCACTTT	CASTSRGDNSPLHF
TRBV10-3	once	TRBJ2-7	-	TGTGCCATCGGTTACTCCTACGAGCAGTACTTC	CAIGYSYEQYF
TRBV7-6	few	TRBJ1-1	-	TGTGCCAGCAGCTTTGGTGCCCTCGCCAACACTGAAGCTTTCTTT	CASSFGALANTEAFF
TRBV5-5	once	TRBJ1-5	-	TGTGCCAGCAGCTTGGCCGCGGGGGTGGTCCAGCATTTT	CASSLAAGVVQHF
TRBV7-2	-	TRBJ2-7	-	TGTGCCAGCAGCTTTGACGCAAGCTCCTACGAGCAGTACTTC	CASSFDASSYEQYF
TRBV4-3	-	TRBJ1-5	-	TGCGCCAGCAGCCAAGGGTTTCTTCAGCCCCAGCATTTT	CASSQGFLQPQHF
TRBV6-5	-	TRBJ2-5	TRBD1	TGTGCCAGCAGTTACGGCTTAGGACAGGGACGAGAGACCCAGTACTTC	CASSYGLGQGRETQYF
TRBV4-1	-	TRBJ2-1	TRBD2	TGCGCCAGCAGCCAAACTAGCGGTTACAATGAGCAGTTCTTC	CASSQTSGYNEQFF
TRBV11-2	-	TRBJ2-7	-	TGTGCCAGCAGCCCGACAGGCTACGAGCAGTACTTC	CASSPTGYEQYF
TRBV4-1	-	TRBJ1-5	-	TGCGCCAGCAGCCAAGATGAGCAACTTGTGCAGCCCCAGCATTTT	CASSQDEQLVQPQHF
TRBV7-3	-	TRBJ2-3	TRBD1	TGTGCCAGCAGCTTAGGGACAGGGAGATCAGATACGCAGTATTTT	CASSLGTGRSDTQYF
TRBV28	-	TRBJ1-1	-	TGTGCCAGCAGTTTTTTTACTGAAGCTTTCTTT	CASSFFTEAFF
TRBV5-4	-	TRBJ2-5	-	TGTGCCAGCAGGGGAGGAGAGGGGCAGGCCGAGACCCAGTACTTC	CASRGGEGQAETQYF
TRBV10-2	-	TRBJ1-6	-	TGCGCCAGCAGTGAGTCGGGTGGTACCCTCCACTTT	CASSESGGTLHF
TRBV6-2/TRBV6-3	few	TRBJ2-5	-	TGTGCCAGCACCCCAGCGGGGGACAGTTGGGAGACCCAGTACTTC	CASTPAGDSWETQYF
TRBV2	-	TRBJ1-5	-	TGTGCCAGCAGTGTTTCGGAAAGCAATCAGCCCCAGCATTTT	CASSVSESNQPQHF
TRBV18	-	TRBJ2-1	TRBD1	TGTGCCAGCTCACTCCGGGACAGTTCCTACAATGAGCAGTTCTTC	CASSLRDSSYNEQFF
TRBV7-2	-	TRBJ2-1	-	TGTGCCAGCAGTCCCACCGGAGGGAATTACAATGAGCAGTTCTTC	CASSPTGGNYNEQFF
TRBV2	once	TRBJ2-3	-	TGTGCCAGCACCTCGGACGGGAATACGCAGTATTTT	CASTSDGNTQYF
TRBV7-2	-	TRBJ1-2	-	TGTGCCAGCAGCTCCCCGACAGATTATGGCTACACCTTC	CASSSPTDYGYTF
TRBV3-1/TRBV3-2	once	TRBJ1-1	TRBD1	TGTGCCAGCAGCCCACAGGGGTACACTGAAGCTTTCTTT	CASSPQGYTEAFF
TRBV5-1	few	TRBJ2-7	-	TGCGCCAGCAGCTCATCCGGAGGGGTGGTCTACGAGCAGTACTTC	CASSSSGGVVYEQYF
TRBV7-8	-	TRBJ2-1	-	TGTGCCAGCAGCTTAGGGCGTAGATCCTACAATGAGCAGTTCTTC	CASSLGRRSYNEQFF
TRBV19	-	TRBJ1-2	TRBD1	TGTGCCAGCCTTCCACCTGGACAGGGAGCCTATGGCTACACCTTC	CASLPPGQGAYGYTF
TRBV5-6	-	TRBJ2-1	TRBD2	TGTGCCAGCACCCCTCGGGGGGTAGGGAATGAGCAGTTCTTC	CASTPRGVGNEQFF
TRBV7-9	-	TRBJ2-1	TRBD2	TGTGCCAGCAGCGCCCGGACTAGCGGGAGGAATGAGCAGTTCTTC	CASSARTSGRNEQFF
TRBV12-5	-	TRBJ2-1	TRBD2	TGTGCTAGTGGCCCCTGGACTAGCGGGTACAATGAGCAGTTCTTC	CASGPWTSGYNEQFF
TRBV24-1	-	TRBJ2-1	-	TGTGCCACCAGTGATACAGACAGGAGGGAGTTCTTC	CATSDTDRREFF
TRBV18	-	TRBJ1-1	-	TGTGCCAGCTCACCACAGGGTGGGATGAACACTGAAGCTTTCTTT	CASSPQGGMNTEAFF
TRBV3-1/TRBV3-2	-	TRBJ1-2	TRBD1	TGTGCCAGCAGCCGTCTCCTTACCAGGGGGCTCAGTGGCTACACCTTC	CASSRLLTRGLSGYTF
TRBV10-3	-	TRBJ1-1	TRBD1	TGTGCCATCAGTGACCAGGGGGGGAACACTGAAGCTTTCTTT	CAISDQGGNTEAFF
TRBV11-2	-	TRBJ2-7	-	TGTGCCAGCAGCTTTATGACTGCGAGCTCCTACGAGCAGTACTTC	CASSFMTASSYEQYF
TRBV19	-	TRBJ2-3	-	TGTGCCAGTAGTATCTACCCCCCTGATACGCAGTATTTT	CASSIYPPDTQYF
TRBV6-5	-	TRBJ2-7	-	TGTGCCAGCAGTTACCGCGGTACGGGGGACTACGAGCAGTACTTC	CASSYRGTGDYEQYF
TRBV18	-	TRBJ2-1	TRBD2	TGTGCCAGTTCCCCGCGGCGGGAGAGTTACAATGAGCAGTTCTTC	CASSPRRESYNEQFF
TRBV3-1/TRBV3-2	-	TRBJ1-1	-	TGTGCCAGCAGCCAAGCGGCGGGGACTGAAGCTTTCTTT	CASSQAAGTEAFF
TRBV7-6	-	TRBJ1-1	-	TGTGCCAGCAGCTCCGCAGCGAACACTGAAGCTTTCTTT	CASSSAANTEAFF
TRBV6-5	-	TRBJ2-7	-	TGTGCCAGCAGTCTCCGGGTCCACGCCGAGCAGTACTTC	CASSLRVHAEQYF
TRBV5-5	-	TRBJ1-3	-	TGTGCCAGCAGCTTTGGAGGGACTGGAAACACCATATATTTT	CASSFGGTGNTIYF
TRBV12-5	-	TRBJ1-3	-	TGTGCTAGTGGTTTCAGGGAGAGAAACACCATATATTTT	CASGFRERNTIYF
TRBV6-1	-	TRBJ1-2	-	TGTGCCAGCAGTGATCTGGATCTTTATGGCTACACCTTC	CASSDLDLYGYTF
TRBV9	-	TRBJ2-1	-	TGTGCCAGCAGCGTAGGTCCCGGCTCCTACAATGAGCAGTTCTTC	CASSVGPGSYNEQFF
TRBV7-9	once	TRBJ2-7	-	TGTGCCAGCAGCGGGGGGCAGTCAAGCTCCTACGAGCAGTACTTC	CASSGGQSSSYEQYF
TRBV7-2	-	TRBJ1-2	-	TGTGCCAGCAGCCTGGGGGGTGATGGCTACACCTTC	CASSLGGDGYTF
TRBV7-2	-	TRBJ2-7	TRBD2	TGTGCCAGCAGGCCAACTAGCGGGGGGGCCTACGAGCAGTACTTC	CASRPTSGGAYEQYF
TRBV2	-	TRBJ1-3	TRBD1	TGTGCCAGCAGTGGAACAGGGGTAGGGGCTGGAAACACCATATATTTT	CASSGTGVGAGNTIYF
TRBV4-1	-	TRBJ1-5	-	TGCGCCAGCAGCCAAGATAGTAATCAGCCCCAGCATTTT	CASSQDSNQPQHF
TRBV6-2/TRBV6-3	-	TRBJ1-1	TRBD1	TGTGCCAGCAGTGGCCCTGAGACAGGGGAATTGGGTGAAGCTTTCTTT	CASSGPETGELGEAFF
TRBV4-1	-	TRBJ2-1	-	TGCGCCAGCAGCCAAGATCAAGCCCCTTACAATGAGCAGTTCTTC	CASSQDQAPYNEQFF
TRBV19	-	TRBJ1-5	-	TGTGCCAGTGATTTGGGGTTGGGCAATCAGCCCCAGCATTTT	CASDLGLGNQPQHF
TRBV10-3	-	TRBJ2-7	TRBD2	TGTGCCATCAGTCTAGCGGGGGAATTAACCTACGAGCAGTACTTC	CAISLAGELTYEQYF
TRBV18	once	TRBJ1-2	-	TGTGCCAGCTCACCCTCCGCCGGGACACGGGCTTCATTTAGGGGTTACTATGGCTACACCTTC	CASSPSAGTRASFRGYYGYTF
TRBV25-1	-	TRBJ2-1	-	TGTGCCAGCAGGGGGTCCCTCTACAATGAGCAGTTCTTC	CASRGSLYNEQFF
TRBV11-2	-	TRBJ2-1	-	TGTGCCAGCAGCTTGTCCAGGGCTAATGAGCAGTTCTTC	CASSLSRANEQFF
TRBV2	few	TRBJ1-6	-	TGTGCCAGCAGTGAAGCGGCAGGGGAGGGATCACCCCTCCACTTT	CASSEAAGEGSPLHF
TRBV10-1	-	TRBJ1-5	-	TGCGCCAGCAGTGAGTCGATGACAGAAGAGGCTCGGTGCCCCCAGCATTTT	CASSESMTEEARCPQHF